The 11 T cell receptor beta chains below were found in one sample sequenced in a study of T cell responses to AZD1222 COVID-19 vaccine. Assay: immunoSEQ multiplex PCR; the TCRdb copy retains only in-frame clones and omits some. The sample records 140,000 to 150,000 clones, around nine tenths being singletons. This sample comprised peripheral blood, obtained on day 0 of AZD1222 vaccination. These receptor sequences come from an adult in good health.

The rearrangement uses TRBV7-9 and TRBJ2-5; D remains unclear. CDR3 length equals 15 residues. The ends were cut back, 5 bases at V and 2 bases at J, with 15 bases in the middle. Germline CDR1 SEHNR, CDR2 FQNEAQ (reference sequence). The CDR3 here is CASSTHRRRQETQYF. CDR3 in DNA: TGTGCCAGCAGCACCCACAGACGGCGACAAGAGACCCAGTACTTC.

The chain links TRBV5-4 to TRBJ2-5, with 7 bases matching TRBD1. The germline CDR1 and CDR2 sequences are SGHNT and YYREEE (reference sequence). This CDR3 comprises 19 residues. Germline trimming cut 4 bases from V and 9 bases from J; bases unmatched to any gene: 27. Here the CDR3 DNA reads TGTGCCAGCAGCCCAGTTCAGGGGGTCGGACAGACCGCCTTGAGAGCCCAGTACTTC. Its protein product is CASSPVQGVGQTALRAQYF.

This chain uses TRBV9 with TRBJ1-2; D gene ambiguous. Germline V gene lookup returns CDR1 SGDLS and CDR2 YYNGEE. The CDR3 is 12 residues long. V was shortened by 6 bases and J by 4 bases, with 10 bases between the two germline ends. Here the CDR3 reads CASKGEPYGYTF. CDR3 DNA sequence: TGTGCCAGCAAGGGCGAACCCTATGGCTACACCTTC.

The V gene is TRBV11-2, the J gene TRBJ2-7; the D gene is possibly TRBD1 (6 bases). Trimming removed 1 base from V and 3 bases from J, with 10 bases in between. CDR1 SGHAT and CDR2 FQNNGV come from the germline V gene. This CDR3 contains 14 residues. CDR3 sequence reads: CASSLVGHSYEQYF. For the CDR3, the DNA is TGTGCCAGCAGCTTAGTGGGACACAGCTACGAGCAGTACTTC.

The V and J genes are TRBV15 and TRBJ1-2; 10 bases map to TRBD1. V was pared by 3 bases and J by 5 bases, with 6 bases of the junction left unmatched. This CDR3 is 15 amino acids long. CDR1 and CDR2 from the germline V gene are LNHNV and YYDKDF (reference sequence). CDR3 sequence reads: CATSSRQGARYGYTF. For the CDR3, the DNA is TGTGCCACCAGCAGCCGACAGGGGGCGAGGTATGGCTACACCTTC.

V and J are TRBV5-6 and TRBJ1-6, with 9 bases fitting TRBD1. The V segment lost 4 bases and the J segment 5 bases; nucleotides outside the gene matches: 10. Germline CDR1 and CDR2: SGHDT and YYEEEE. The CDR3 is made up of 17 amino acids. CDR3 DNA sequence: TGTGCCAGCAGCCAAAGGATGACAGGGGGAGATAATTCACCCCTCCACTTT. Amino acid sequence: CASSQRMTGGDNSPLHF.

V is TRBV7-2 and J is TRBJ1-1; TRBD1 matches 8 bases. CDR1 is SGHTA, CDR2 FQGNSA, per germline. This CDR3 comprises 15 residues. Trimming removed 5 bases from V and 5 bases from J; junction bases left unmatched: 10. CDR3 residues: CASSPQGAGVTEAFF. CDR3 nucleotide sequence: TGTGCCAGCAGCCCTCAGGGGGCAGGGGTTACTGAAGCTTTCTTT.

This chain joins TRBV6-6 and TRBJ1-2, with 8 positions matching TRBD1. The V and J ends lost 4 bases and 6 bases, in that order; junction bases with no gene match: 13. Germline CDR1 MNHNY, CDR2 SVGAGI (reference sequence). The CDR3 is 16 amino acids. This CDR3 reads CASSSGQGRGLNGYTF. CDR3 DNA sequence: TGTGCCAGCAGTTCCGGACAGGGTCGAGGGCTCAATGGCTACACCTTC.

CDR3 sequence reads: CASSYRDRVYGYTF. For the CDR3, the DNA is TGTGCCAGCAGTTACCGGGACAGGGTTTATGGCTACACCTTC. The chain combines TRBV7-8 with TRBJ1-2; 9 nucleotides match TRBD1. Looked up from germline, CDR1 is SGHVS and CDR2 is FQNEAQ. The CDR3 sequence is 14 residues long. Losses at the gene ends were 6 bases for V and 5 bases for J; bases not matched to a gene: 7.

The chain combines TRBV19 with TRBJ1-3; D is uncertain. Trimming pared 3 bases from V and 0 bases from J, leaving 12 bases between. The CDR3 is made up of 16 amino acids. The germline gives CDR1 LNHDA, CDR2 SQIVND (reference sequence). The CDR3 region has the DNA TGTGCCAGTAGTATTCGCCTTGGGAACTCTGGAAACACCATATATTTT. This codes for CASSIRLGNSGNTIYF. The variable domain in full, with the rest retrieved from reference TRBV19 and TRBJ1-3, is DGGITQSPKYLFRKEGQNVTLSCEQNLNHDAMYWYRQDPGQGLRLIYYSQIVNDFQKGDIAEGYSVSREKKESFPLTVTSAQKNPTAFYLCASSIRLGNSGNTIYFGEGSWLTVV.

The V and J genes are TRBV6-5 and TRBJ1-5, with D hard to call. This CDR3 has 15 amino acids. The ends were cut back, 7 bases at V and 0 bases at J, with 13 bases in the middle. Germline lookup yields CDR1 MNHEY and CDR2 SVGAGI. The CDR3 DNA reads TGTGCCAGCAAAGGCAGACTATCTAGCAATCAGCCCCAGCATTTT. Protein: CASKGRLSSNQPQHF.